The clone carrying this T cell receptor (beta chain) showed up just a few times. V lost 4 bases and J lost 7; bases outside the gene matches: 7. Germline V gene lookup returns CDR1 KGHDR and CDR2 SFDVKD. The length of the CDR3 is 15 residues. The sample originates from a study of blood T cells in healthy people across ages. Alongside a J-beta primer mix, a sample-barcoded 5' primer served in a second PCR lasting about 7 to 12 cycles. TCRdb reprocessed the 5' RACE reads via MiXCR and lists one record per CDR3 protein. The data hold approximately 800,000 distinct CDR3 sequences, with 56% observed a single time.

Sequencing was performed on blood. The sequence was collected from a man aged 35-49 years in good health. The chain uses TRBV24-1 and TRBJ2-1, with 9 bases lining up with TRBD1. CDR3 amino acids: CATSETGTGLNEQFF. DNA of the CDR3: TGTGCCACCAGTGAAACCGGGACAGGGTTAAATGAGCAGTTCTTC.